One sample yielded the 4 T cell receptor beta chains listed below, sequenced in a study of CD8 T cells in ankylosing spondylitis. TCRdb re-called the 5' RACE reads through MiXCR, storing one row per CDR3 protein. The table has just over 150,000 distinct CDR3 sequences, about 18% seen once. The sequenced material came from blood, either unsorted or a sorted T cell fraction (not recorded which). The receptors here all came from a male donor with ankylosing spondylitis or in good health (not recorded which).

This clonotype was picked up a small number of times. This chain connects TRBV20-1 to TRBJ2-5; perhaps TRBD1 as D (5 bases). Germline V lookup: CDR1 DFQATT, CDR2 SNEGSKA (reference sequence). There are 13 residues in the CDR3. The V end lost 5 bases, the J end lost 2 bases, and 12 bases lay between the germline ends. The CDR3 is CSAGPPGQETQYF. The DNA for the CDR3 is TGCAGTGCTGGGCCCCCAGGGCAAGAGACCCAGTACTTC.

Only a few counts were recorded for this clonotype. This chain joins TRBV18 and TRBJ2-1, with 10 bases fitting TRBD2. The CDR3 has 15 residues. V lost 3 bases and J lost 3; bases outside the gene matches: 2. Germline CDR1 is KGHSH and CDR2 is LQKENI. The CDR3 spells CASSPSSGSYNEQFF. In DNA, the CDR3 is TGTGCCAGCTCACCTTCTAGCGGGAGCTACAATGAGCAGTTCTTC.

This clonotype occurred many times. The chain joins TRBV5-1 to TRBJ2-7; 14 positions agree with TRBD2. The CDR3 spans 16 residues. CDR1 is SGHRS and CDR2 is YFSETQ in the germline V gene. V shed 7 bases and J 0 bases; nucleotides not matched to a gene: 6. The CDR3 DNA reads TGCGCCAGCCGCCGACTAGCGGGAGGGAGCTCCTACGAGCAGTACTTC. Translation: CASRRLAGGSSYEQYF.

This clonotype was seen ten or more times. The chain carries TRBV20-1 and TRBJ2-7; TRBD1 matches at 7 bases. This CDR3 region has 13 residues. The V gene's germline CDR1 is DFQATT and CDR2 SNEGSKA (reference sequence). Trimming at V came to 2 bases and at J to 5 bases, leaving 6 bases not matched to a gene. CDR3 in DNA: TGCAGTGCTAGATTAGGGGGCCGTAACGAGCAGTACTTC. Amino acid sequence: CSARLGGRNEQYF.